The 9 T cell receptor beta chains below were found in one sample sequenced in a study of shared clonotypes between healthy human individuals. The data were produced by immunoSEQ multiplex PCR, yet TCRdb's version contains in-frame clones alone and is incomplete. This sample has about 1.1 million clones, with 60% to 80% found just once. The sample consisted of memory CD4+ T cells from PBMCs. Regarding subset: CD45RA-negative fraction. These receptors were obtained from a man younger than 30 in good health. Some clones in this sample may be carry-over from other donors' samples.

This clone was counted at least ten times. The rearrangement uses TRBV28 and TRBJ2-7, with 11 bases aligning to TRBD1. Unmatched junction bases numbered 4, after V lost 7 bases and J lost 2 bases. The CDR3 totals 14 residues. The V gene's germline CDR1 is MDHEN and CDR2 SYDVKM. This CDR3 is CASKMGQGAYEQYF. The CDR3 DNA is TGTGCCAGCAAAATGGGACAGGGGGCCTACGAGCAGTACTTC.

The rearrangement links TRBV9 to TRBJ1-1, with 7 bases aligning to TRBD1. The CDR3 is made up of 15 amino acids. Germline-derived CDR1 and CDR2 are SGDLS and YYNGEE. V shed 3 bases, J shed 4 bases, and the junction held 9 bases outside the gene matches. CDR3 in amino acids: CASSASTGKGTEAFF. CDR3 nucleotide sequence: TGTGCCAGCAGCGCGTCGACAGGGAAGGGCACTGAAGCTTTCTTT. The full variable domain, its missing parts supplied by reference TRBV9 and TRBJ1-1, is DSGVTQTPKHLITATGQRVTLRCSPRSGDLSVYWYQQSLDQGLQFLIQYYNGEERAKGNILERFSAQQFPDLHSELNLSSLELGDSALYFCASSASTGKGTEAFFGQGTRLTVV.

This sequence joins TRBV4-1 and TRBJ2-1; tentative D call: TRBD2 (6 bases). V was clipped by 0 bases and J by 1 base, with 7 bases between them. This CDR3 contains 15 residues. Germline V CDR1 and CDR2: MGHRA, YSYEKL. The CDR3 is CASSQEGRSYNEQFF. As DNA, the CDR3 is TGCGCCAGCAGCCAAGAAGGGAGGTCCTACAATGAGCAGTTCTTC.

This sequence joins TRBV27 and TRBJ2-2; tentatively, D is TRBD2 (6 bases). The CDR3 is 16 amino acids. Germline CDR1 MNHEY, CDR2 SMNVEV (reference sequence). Trimming took 1 base from V and 3 from J, leaving 12 bases between them. The CDR3 bases are TGTGCCAGCAGTTTATTCGGAGGGCGGTACACCGGGGAGCTGTTTTTT. Translation gives CASSLFGGRYTGELFF.

Here the CDR3 reads CASRSTWGGGNTEAFF. DNA of the CDR3: TGTGCCAGCAGATCCACGTGGGGGGGCGGGAACACTGAAGCTTTCTTT. V and J are TRBV28 and TRBJ1-1, with D possibly being TRBD1 (6 bases). Germline V gene data show CDR1 as MDHEN and CDR2 as SYDVKM. V lost 6 bases and J 1 base, leaving 18 bases between the germline ends. This CDR3 contains 16 residues.

The genes are TRBV7-9 and TRBJ2-1; a weak D match, TRBD2 (6 bases). Germline loops: CDR1 SEHNR, CDR2 FQNEAQ (reference sequence). The CDR3 spans 14 residues. V lost 5 bases, J lost 9 bases, and 17 bases lay in between. The CDR3 loop reads CASSLVGTPGEQFF. The CDR3, as DNA: TGTGCCAGCAGCCTAGTCGGGACTCCCGGTGAGCAGTTCTTC.

The V gene is TRBV15, the J gene TRBJ2-3, with a possible D match to TRBD2 (6 bases). The CDR3 consists of 15 residues. Germline V CDR1 and CDR2: LNHNV, YYDKDF (reference sequence). V gave up 1 base and J gave up 1 base, with 9 bases separating them. The CDR3, as DNA: TGTGCCACCAGCAGAGGTGGCGGGGGCACAGATACGCAGTATTTT. Its protein product is CATSRGGGGTDTQYF. The full variable domain, with the rest looked up from reference TRBV15 and TRBJ2-3, is DAMVIQNPRYQVTQFGKPVTLSCSQTLNHNVMYWYQQKSSQAPKLLFHYYDKDFNNEADTPDNFQSRRPNTSFCFLDIRSPGLGDTAMYLCATSRGGGGTDTQYFGPGTRLTVL.

This clone has just one count. The rearrangement joins TRBV2 to TRBJ1-5; D is unclear. CDR1 SNHLY and CDR2 FYNNEI come from the germline V gene. CDR3 length: 13 amino acids. The ends were cut back, 2 bases at V and 3 bases at J, with 5 bases in the middle. Written as DNA, the CDR3 is TGTGCCAGCAGTGAATACATCAATCAGCCCCAGCATTTT. It is translated as CASSEYINQPQHF. Using reference TRBV2 and TRBJ1-5 for the parts outside the CDR3, the full variable domain is EPEVTQTPSHQVTQMGQEVILRCVPISNHLYFYWYRQILGQKVEFLVSFYNNEISEKSEIFDDQFSVERPDGSNFTLKIRSTKLEDSAMYFCASSEYINQPQHFGDGTRLSIL.

V is TRBV5-1 and J is TRBJ1-2; 7 bases are shared with TRBD1. V trimming: 4 bases; J trimming: 4 bases; junction bases outside the gene matches: 7. Germline assignment: CDR1 SGHRS and CDR2 YFSETQ. The CDR3 spans 14 residues. CDR3 sequence reads: CASSPQGGTYGYTF. The CDR3 DNA is TGCGCCAGCAGCCCCCAGGGGGGGACCTATGGCTACACCTTC.